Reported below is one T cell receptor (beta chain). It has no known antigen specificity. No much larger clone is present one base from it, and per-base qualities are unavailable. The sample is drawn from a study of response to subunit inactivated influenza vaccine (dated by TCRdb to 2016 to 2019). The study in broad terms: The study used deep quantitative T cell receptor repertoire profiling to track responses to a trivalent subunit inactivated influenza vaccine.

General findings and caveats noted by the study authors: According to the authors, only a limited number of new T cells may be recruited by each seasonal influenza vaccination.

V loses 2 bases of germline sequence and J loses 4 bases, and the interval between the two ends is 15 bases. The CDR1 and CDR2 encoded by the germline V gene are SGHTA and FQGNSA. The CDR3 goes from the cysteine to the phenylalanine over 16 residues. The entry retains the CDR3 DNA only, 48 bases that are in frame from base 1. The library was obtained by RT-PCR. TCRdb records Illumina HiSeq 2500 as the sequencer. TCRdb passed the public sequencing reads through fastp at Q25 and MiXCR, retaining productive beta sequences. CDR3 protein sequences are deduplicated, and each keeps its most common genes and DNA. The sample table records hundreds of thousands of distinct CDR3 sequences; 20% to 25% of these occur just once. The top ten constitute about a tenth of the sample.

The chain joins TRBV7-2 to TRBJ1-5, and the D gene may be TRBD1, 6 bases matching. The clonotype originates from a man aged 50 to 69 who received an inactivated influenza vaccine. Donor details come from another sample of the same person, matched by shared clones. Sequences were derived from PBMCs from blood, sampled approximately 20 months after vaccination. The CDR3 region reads CASSLRTGASNQPQHF. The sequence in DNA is TGTGCCAGCAGCTTACGCACGGGGGCATCGAATCAGCCCCAGCATTTT.